These 18 T cell receptor beta chains originate from one sample sequenced in a study of T cell responses to AZD1222 COVID-19 vaccine. The data were produced by immunoSEQ multiplex PCR, yet TCRdb's version contains in-frame clones alone and is incomplete. Counted here are under 200,000 clones, 94% occurring once; the ten biggest clones make up approximately 0.6%. The input for sequencing was peripheral blood, taken on day 0 of AZD1222 vaccination. All receptors derive from an adult in good health.

V usage is TRBV11-2 and J usage is TRBJ2-3; no clear D gene. Germline V gene lookup returns CDR1 SGHAT and CDR2 FQNNGV. This CDR3 has 17 amino acids. With 5 bases removed from V and 2 bases from J, the gap between germline ends came to 20 bases. CDR3 DNA: TGTGCCAGCAGCCCCTATATGGCGATGGTGTTCACAGATACGCAGTATTTT. As protein: CASSPYMAMVFTDTQYF.

The chain joins TRBV3-1 (or the pseudogene TRBV3-2) to TRBJ1-3; 7 bases fit TRBD1. Germline V CDR1 and CDR2: LGHDT, YNNKEL (reference sequence). The CDR3 sequence is 15 residues long. The ends lost 1 base at V and 4 bases at J; junction bases unmatched: 4. CDR3 coding DNA: TGTGCCAGCAGCCAAGTGGGACAGTCCGGAAACACCATATATTTT. It yields the protein CASSQVGQSGNTIYF.

The genes are TRBV3-1 (or the pseudogene TRBV3-2) and TRBJ2-2; weak D call: TRBD1 (6 bases). The CDR3 has 16 amino acids. Germline V CDR1 and CDR2: LGHDT, YNNKEL (reference sequence). Trimming took off 0 bases at V and 0 bases at J, with 8 bases between the two ends. The CDR3 is CASSQEGAANTGELFF. CDR3 nucleotide sequence: TGTGCCAGCAGCCAAGAGGGGGCTGCGAACACCGGGGAGCTGTTTTTT.

The table lists this clone with a few counts. The CDR3 is CASSDRLASNEQFF. CDR3 nucleotide sequence: TGTGCCAGCAGTGACCGACTAGCGAGTAATGAGCAGTTCTTC. The V gene is TRBV6-4, the J gene TRBJ2-1; TRBD2 agrees at 8 bases. The CDR3 consists of 14 residues. Germline CDR1 is MRHNA and CDR2 is SNTAGT. Trimming removed 2 bases from V and 7 bases from J; junction bases left unmatched: 4.

The chain carries TRBV6-5 and TRBJ2-7; D is perhaps TRBD1 (5 bases). The V end was cut by 2 bases, the J end by 7 bases, with 15 bases between. CDR1 is MNHEY and CDR2 is SVGAGI in the germline V gene. This CDR3 comprises 14 residues. CDR3 DNA sequence: TGTGCCAGCAGTTACACGGACACAAAGGGTGAGCAGTACTTC. Translating it yields CASSYTDTKGEQYF.

This clone was observed a single time. This chain connects TRBV29-1 to TRBJ2-1; 9 bases align to TRBD2. The CDR3 totals 16 residues. CDR1 is SQVTM, CDR2 ANQGSEA, per germline. Trimming at V came to 4 bases and at J to 9 bases, leaving 16 bases not matched to a gene. This CDR3 is CSVVGNAGGPVREQFF. The CDR3 DNA is TGCAGCGTTGTGGGGAATGCGGGAGGGCCGGTCCGTGAGCAGTTCTTC.

In this sample, this clone turned up once. V gene TRBV28 combines with J gene TRBJ2-7, with TRBD1 matching 10 bases. The germline CDR1 and CDR2 sequences are MDHEN and SYDVKM. The CDR3 covers 14 residues. V dropped 5 bases and J dropped 5; count of bases not matched to a gene: 6. DNA for the CDR3: TGTGCCAGCAGTCCCGGGACAGGGGCCCACGAGCAGTACTTC. It codes for CASSPGTGAHEQYF. The full variable domain, its missing parts supplied by reference TRBV28 and TRBJ2-7, is DVKVTQSSRYLVKRTGEKVFLECVQDMDHENMFWYRQDPGLGLRLIYFSYDVKMKEKGDIPEGYSVSREKKERFSLILESASTNQTSMYLCASSPGTGAHEQYFGPGTRLTVT.

The chain couples TRBV18 to TRBJ2-7; D is perhaps TRBD2 (6 bases). Germline-derived CDR1 and CDR2 are KGHSH and LQKENI. The CDR3 extends over 12 amino acids. The V gene lost 5 bases and the J gene lost 5 bases, with 10 bases spanning the gap. The CDR3 sequence is CASSSTRDEQYF. The CDR3 nucleotides read TGTGCCAGCTCATCGACTAGAGACGAGCAGTACTTC.

The chain recombines TRBV27 with TRBJ2-7; 7 bases line up with TRBD1. The CDR3 runs 13 residues. The germline CDR1 and CDR2 sequences are MNHEY and SMNVEV (reference sequence). V trimming: 5 bases; J trimming: 6 bases; junction bases outside the gene matches: 7. CDR3 sequence (DNA): TGTGCCAGCAGTCCGAGACAGGGATCCGAGCAGTACTTC. Its protein is CASSPRQGSEQYF.

The chain couples TRBV11-2 to TRBJ2-1, with 7 bases matching TRBD2. CDR3 length: 17 residues. V gave up 7 bases and J gave up 3 bases; unmatched junction bases: 15. Germline V gene data show CDR1 as SGHAT and CDR2 as FQNNGV. CDR3 region: CASKGGRATILYNEQFF. The CDR3 DNA reads TGTGCCAGCAAAGGAGGGAGGGCTACGATCCTCTACAATGAGCAGTTCTTC.

The V gene is TRBV28, the J gene TRBJ2-1; 10 positions match TRBD2. Germline lookup yields CDR1 MDHEN and CDR2 SYDVKM. This CDR3 region has 15 residues. V lost 5 bases to trimming and J lost 9 bases; unmatched junction nucleotides: 10. In DNA form, the CDR3 reads TGTGCCAGCAGTCTTCTAGCGGGAGCCTCGGGTGAGCAGTTCTTC. Protein sequence: CASSLLAGASGEQFF. Full variable domain (outside the CDR3, taken from reference TRBV28 and TRBJ2-1): DVKVTQSSRYLVKRTGEKVFLECVQDMDHENMFWYRQDPGLGLRLIYFSYDVKMKEKGDIPEGYSVSREKKERFSLILESASTNQTSMYLCASSLLAGASGEQFFGPGTRLTVL.

J is TRBJ1-5 and V is TRBV14, with D tentatively TRBD1 (6 bases). Germline CDR1 SGHDN, CDR2 FVKESK. Trimming removed 9 bases from V and 7 bases from J, with 22 bases in between. This CDR3 has 15 amino acids. The CDR3 DNA is TGTGCCAGTGAAGTCCGAGGGGGGCGGGCGCAGCCCCAGCATTTT. This translates into CASEVRGGRAQPQHF.

The chain employs TRBV29-1 and TRBJ1-4; maybe TRBD1 (6 bases). The germline V gene has CDR1 SQVTM and CDR2 ANQGSEA. With 4 bases removed from V and 6 bases from J, the gap between germline ends came to 12 bases. This CDR3 has 13 amino acids. CDR3 loop: CSVGGGYDEKLFF. For the CDR3, the DNA is TGCAGCGTTGGAGGGGGGTACGATGAAAAACTGTTTTTT.

This chain connects TRBV21-1 to TRBJ1-5; no DNA check was done on the table's D call, TRBD1. TRBV21-1 is a pseudogene. The CDR3 sequence is 13 residues long. Here the CDR3 DNA reads TGTGCCAGCCCAGGGGAGCGCAATCAGCCCCAGCATTTT. Translated: CASPGERNQPQHF.

In regard to this clone: The sample contains more than one DNA sequence encoding this CDR3. The chain has TRBV28 and TRBJ1-3; possibly TRBD1 for D (5 bases). Trimming removed 3 bases at V and 7 bases at J, with 7 bases between. The germline CDR1 and CDR2 sequences are MDHEN and SYDVKM. The CDR3 spans 12 residues. CDR3 sequence: CASSLWGNTIYF. The CDR3 DNA reads as TGTGCCAGCAGTTTGTGGGGGAACACCATATATTTT.

The chain combines TRBV6-5 with TRBJ2-5; D is possibly TRBD2 (6 bases). CDR1 and CDR2 from the germline V gene are MNHEY and SVGAGI. Trimming took 5 bases from V and 9 from J, leaving 19 bases between them. This CDR3 is 14 amino acids long. CDR3 protein: CASSPAGPSVAQYF. In DNA form, the CDR3 reads TGTGCCAGCAGTCCCGCGGGGCCGTCCGTGGCCCAGTACTTC.

In DNA form, the CDR3 reads TGCGCCAGCAGCTTGGCCATCTCCTACGAGCAGTACTTC. It encodes CASSLAISYEQYF. This rearrangement joins TRBV5-1 to TRBJ2-7, with no clear D. CDR1 and CDR2 from the germline V gene are SGHRS and YFSETQ. The CDR3 loop spans 13 amino acids. V was clipped by 0 bases and J by 0 bases, with 4 bases between them.

The CDR3 loop reads CASSPPRLSGGETQYF. CDR3 coding DNA: TGTGCCAGCTCACCACCGCGGCTTTCTGGGGGGGAGACCCAGTACTTC. J is TRBJ2-5 and V is TRBV18; D perhaps matches TRBD2 (6 bases). The CDR3 has 16 amino acids. CDR1 and CDR2 from the germline V gene are KGHSH and LQKENI. Trimming left V 0 bases short and J 5 bases short, with 16 bases between.